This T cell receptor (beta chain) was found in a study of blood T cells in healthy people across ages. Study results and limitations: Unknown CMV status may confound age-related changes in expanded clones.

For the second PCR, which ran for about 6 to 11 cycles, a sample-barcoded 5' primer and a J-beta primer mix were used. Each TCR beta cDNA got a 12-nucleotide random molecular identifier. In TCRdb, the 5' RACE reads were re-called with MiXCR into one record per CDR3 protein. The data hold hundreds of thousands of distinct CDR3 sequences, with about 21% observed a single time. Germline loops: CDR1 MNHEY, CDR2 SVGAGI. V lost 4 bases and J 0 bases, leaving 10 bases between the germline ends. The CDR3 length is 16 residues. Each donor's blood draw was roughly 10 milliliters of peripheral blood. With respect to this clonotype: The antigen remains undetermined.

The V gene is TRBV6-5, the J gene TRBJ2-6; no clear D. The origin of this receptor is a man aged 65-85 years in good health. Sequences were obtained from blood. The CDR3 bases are TGTGCCAGCAGTTTCTCGGTGAACTCTGGGGCCAACGTCCTGACTTTC. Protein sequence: CASSFSVNSGANVLTF.